A single sample is the source of the 28 T cell receptor beta chains below, sequenced in a study of T cells in Graves' hyperthyroidism and ophthalmopathy. Amplified TCR beta CDR3 regions derived from RNA transcripts. During a first-round RT-PCR of the TCR CDR3, the HTBI primer set was used. TCRdb reprocessed the multiplex PCR reads with MiXCR, giving one entry per CDR3 protein. The data contain around 700,000 distinct CDR3 sequences, roughly 20% of them singletons. What was sequenced was blood. The receptors derive from a woman between 50 and 59 years old with Graves' hyperthyroidism that later progressed to Graves' ophthalmopathy.

The sample holds many counts of this clonotype. The gene calls are TRBV11-1 and TRBJ2-1; D may be TRBD2 (6 bases). V was trimmed by 2 bases and J by 3 bases, leaving 11 bases between them. This CDR3 region has 15 residues. Germline V lookup: CDR1 SGHAT, CDR2 FQDESV (reference sequence). The CDR3 sequence: CASSLSGGFYNEQFF. In nucleotides, the CDR3 is TGTGCCAGCAGCTTATCTGGGGGGTTCTACAATGAGCAGTTCTTC.

The chain has TRBV9 and TRBJ2-5, with TRBD2 matching 11 bases. Germline CDR1 reads SGDLS; CDR2 reads YYNGEE. The CDR3 covers 19 residues. Trimming removed 3 bases from V and 5 bases from J; junction bases left unmatched: 18. The CDR3 DNA sequence: TGTGCCAGCAGCGCAATCCCCAGTAGCGGGGGGGCCGGTGGGGAGACCCAGTACTTC. Translation gives CASSAIPSSGGAGGETQYF. The variable domain in full, completed from reference TRBV9 and TRBJ2-5, reads DSGVTQTPKHLITATGQRVTLRCSPRSGDLSVYWYQQSLDQGLQFLIQYYNGEERAKGNILERFSAQQFPDLHSELNLSSLELGDSALYFCASSAIPSSGGAGGETQYFGPGTRLLVL.

Ten or more counts support this clonotype. V usage is TRBV12-5 and J usage is TRBJ1-1; D is unclear. Germline CDR1 LGHNT, CDR2 FRNRAP. Trimming took off 6 bases at V and 5 bases at J, with 13 bases between the two ends. The CDR3 consists of 13 residues. The CDR3 spells CASGSSVRTEAFF. DNA for the CDR3: TGTGCTAGTGGCTCCAGTGTCCGTACTGAAGCTTTCTTT.

This clonotype was seen only a few times. The chain couples TRBV18 to TRBJ2-5; 7 bases match TRBD1. Germline V gene data show CDR1 as KGHSH and CDR2 as LQKENI. V lost 3 bases to trimming and J lost 3 bases; unmatched junction nucleotides: 7. The CDR3 is 15 residues long. CDR3: CASSPNRDSEETQYF. As DNA, the CDR3 is TGTGCCAGCTCACCGAACCGGGACAGTGAAGAGACCCAGTACTTC.

This clonotype showed up just a few times. The V call is TRBV6-1, the J call TRBJ1-1; TRBD1 matches 8 bases. V was pared by 6 bases and J by 1 base, with 4 bases of the junction left unmatched. This CDR3 is built from 14 residues. The germline gives CDR1 MNHNS, CDR2 SASEGT. The CDR3 region has the DNA TGTGCCAGCAGGAGAGGACAGGGGAACACTGAAGCTTTCTTT. Its protein product is CASRRGQGNTEAFF.

This clonotype has a single count. This chain uses TRBV11-2 with TRBJ2-3, with D possibly TRBD1 on 7 matching bases. This CDR3 has 17 amino acids. V lost 2 bases, J lost 4 bases, and 19 bases lay in between. Germline-derived CDR1 and CDR2 are SGHAT and FQNNGV. CDR3: CASSLSGGRGRSDTQYF. The CDR3, as DNA: TGTGCCAGCAGCTTATCCGGGGGCAGGGGGAGGTCAGATACGCAGTATTTT.

This clonotype has at least ten counts. The J gene is TRBJ1-1, the V gene TRBV5-6; no reliable D call. Germline V gene lookup returns CDR1 SGHDT and CDR2 YYEEEE. With 3 bases removed from V and 3 bases from J, the gap between germline ends came to 15 bases. CDR3 length equals 15 residues. DNA of the CDR3: TGTGCCAGCAGCTCGATGGTGGCAGGCCACACTGAAGCTTTCTTT. Its protein is CASSSMVAGHTEAFF. Full variable domain (rest looked up from reference TRBV5-6 and TRBJ1-1): DAGVTQSPTHLIKTRGQQVTLRCSPKSGHDTVSWYQQALGQGPQFIFQYYEEEERQRGNFPDRFSGHQFPNYSSELNVNALLLGDSALYLCASSSMVAGHTEAFFGQGTRLTVV.

Points on this clonotype: A much larger clone lies one base from this, so it may be a read error. The J gene is TRBJ2-1, the V gene TRBV5-1, with TRBD2 identical over 11 bases. Judging by the DNA end, TRBJ2-7 fits better; the J call may be wrong. CDR1 and CDR2 from the germline V gene are SGHRS and YFSETQ. The CDR3 contains 15 residues. CDR3 sequence (DNA): TGCGCCAGCAGCTCGGCTAGCGGGGGGAACAATGAGCAGTACTTC. It yields the protein CASSSASGGNNEQYF.

This clonotype was picked up many times. This chain joins TRBV20-1 and TRBJ1-1; no reliable D call. The germline V gene has CDR1 DFQATT and CDR2 SNEGSKA (reference sequence). V shed 6 bases and J shed 8 bases, with 19 bases lying between them. This CDR3 contains 13 residues. The CDR3 loop is CSALGRSLREAFF. CDR3 bases: TGCAGTGCCCTCGGACGGTCCCTCAGGGAAGCTTTCTTT.

This sequence joins TRBV9 and TRBJ2-5; the D gene is possibly TRBD2 (5 bases). The ends were cut back, 3 bases at V and 4 bases at J, with 19 bases in the middle. The germline V gene encodes CDR1 SGDLS and CDR2 YYNGEE. The CDR3 is 16 amino acids. The CDR3 nucleotides read TGTGCCAGCAGCGCATCCTTACTAGGGTTGGTAGAGACCCAGTACTTC. Translation: CASSASLLGLVETQYF.

This clonotype occurred a few times. The J gene is TRBJ1-1, the V gene TRBV9, with D possibly TRBD1 on 5 matching bases. This CDR3 contains 15 residues. Germline loops: CDR1 SGDLS, CDR2 YYNGEE. The ends were cut back, 3 bases at V and 1 base at J, with 13 bases in the middle. This CDR3 is CASSAHRDENTEAFF. DNA of the CDR3: TGTGCCAGCAGCGCCCACCGGGACGAGAACACTGAAGCTTTCTTT. The variable domain in full, with the rest retrieved from reference TRBV9 and TRBJ1-1, is DSGVTQTPKHLITATGQRVTLRCSPRSGDLSVYWYQQSLDQGLQFLIQYYNGEERAKGNILERFSAQQFPDLHSELNLSSLELGDSALYFCASSAHRDENTEAFFGQGTRLTVV.

The chain joins TRBV6-5 to TRBJ1-2; D perhaps matches TRBD1 (6 bases). The V and J ends lost 4 bases and 2 bases respectively, with 17 bases between them. Germline V gene lookup returns CDR1 MNHEY and CDR2 SVGAGI. This CDR3 has 16 amino acids. Here the CDR3 DNA reads TGTGCCAGCAGTTCTCTATGGGGGGCTTCGAACTATGGCTACACCTTC. The encoded protein is CASSSLWGASNYGYTF.

This clonotype came up a few times. Since a much larger clone is just one base distant, this may be a read error. No conserved phenylalanine or tryptophan ends this CDR3, so it is likely a read error. The V gene is TRBV5-1, the J gene TRBJ2-3; 11 bases match TRBD2. Germline V gene data show CDR1 as SGHRS and CDR2 as YFSETQ. The length of the CDR3 is 18 residues. The V and J ends lost 0 bases and 0 bases, in that order; junction bases with no gene match: 6. The CDR3 DNA reads TGCGCCAGCAGCTTGGGTCGTCTAGCGGGGGGCAGCACAGATACGCAGTATTCT. Translating gives CASSLGRLAGGSTDTQYS.

V usage is TRBV5-1 and J usage is TRBJ2-3; TRBD2 agrees at 9 bases. CDR1 is SGHRS and CDR2 is YFSETQ in the germline V gene. V lost 4 bases to trimming and J lost 5 bases; unmatched junction nucleotides: 11. The CDR3 length is 16 residues. The CDR3, as DNA: TGCGCCAGCAGCCCCGGGCTAGCGGGGATTGAAGATACGCAGTATTTT. It encodes CASSPGLAGIEDTQYF. The variable domain in full, with the rest retrieved from reference TRBV5-1 and TRBJ2-3, is KAGVTQTPRYLIKTRGQQVTLSCSPISGHRSVSWYQQTPGQGLQFLFEYFSETQRNKGNFPGRFSGRQFSNSRSEMNVSTLELGDSALYLCASSPGLAGIEDTQYFGPGTRLTVL.

This clonotype was picked up many times. The rearrangement joins TRBV27 to TRBJ2-5, with D hard to call. This CDR3 spans 14 amino acids. The germline V gene encodes CDR1 MNHEY and CDR2 SMNVEV (reference sequence). The ends were cut back, 1 base at V and 3 bases at J, with 9 bases in the middle. The CDR3 sequence is CASSLFSSKETQYF. The CDR3 nucleotides read TGTGCCAGCAGTTTATTTTCCAGTAAAGAGACCCAGTACTTC.

This clonotype was detected a few times. V gene TRBV5-1 combines with J gene TRBJ2-2; 11 bases are shared with TRBD1. This CDR3 contains 17 residues. The junction had 5 bases not matched to a gene; V was cut back by 4 bases and J by 0 bases. Germline loops: CDR1 SGHRS, CDR2 YFSETQ. The CDR3 reads CASSKDRGPTNTGELFF. CDR3 sequence (DNA): TGCGCCAGCAGCAAGGACAGGGGGCCAACGAACACCGGGGAGCTGTTTTTT.

This clonotype was seen only a few times. CDR3 nucleotide sequence: TGCAGTGCTAGGGGTTATGAAGGGGGGGGGTACAATGAGCAGTTCTTC. It specifies CSARGYEGGGYNEQFF. The rearrangement uses TRBV20-1 and TRBJ2-1; perhaps TRBD2 as D (7 bases). CDR1 is DFQATT, CDR2 SNEGSKA, per germline (reference sequence). Trimming took 3 bases from V and 4 from J, leaving 19 bases between them. CDR3 length equals 16 residues.

This chain connects TRBV7-9 to TRBJ2-3, with 12 bases fitting TRBD2. The CDR3 sequence is 16 residues long. The germline gives CDR1 SEHNR, CDR2 FQNEAQ (reference sequence). J gave up 2 bases and V 4 bases, and 4 bases lay outside the gene matches. CDR3 loop: CASSSSGGDLTDTQYF. The CDR3, as DNA: TGTGCCAGCAGCTCTAGCGGGGGGGACCTCACAGATACGCAGTATTTT.

This clonotype was counted only a few times. In DNA form, the CDR3 reads TGTGCCAGCAGCAGGGGGCTGGTAGCTTTCTTT. It is translated as CASSRGLVAFF. This chain connects TRBV25-1 to TRBJ1-1, with 8 bases matching TRBD1. The ends lost 6 bases at V and 10 bases at J; junction bases unmatched: 4. The CDR3 is made up of 11 amino acids. CDR1 is MGHDK, CDR2 SYGVNS, per germline.

This clonotype was picked up a small number of times. J is TRBJ2-2 and V is TRBV6-2 or TRBV6-3; TRBD1 matches 8 bases. The V gene end was trimmed by 5 bases and the J gene end by 3 bases; junction bases not matched to a gene: 5. Germline-derived CDR1 and CDR2 are MNHEY and SVGEGT. The CDR3 runs to 15 residues. In DNA, the CDR3 is TGTGCCAGCAGTCAGGGGGCCCGTCACACCGGGGAGCTGTTTTTT. It codes for CASSQGARHTGELFF.

This clonotype was seen repeatedly, ten times or more. The J gene is TRBJ2-1, the V gene TRBV12-3 or TRBV12-4; D is undetermined. The CDR3 covers 14 residues. V dropped 1 base and J dropped 9 bases, with 13 bases sitting between them. DNA for the CDR3: TGTGCCAGCAGTTTAGGGAGTAGCTTCGGTGAGCAGTTCTTC. This translates into CASSLGSSFGEQFF.

This clonotype was counted at least ten times. The chain couples TRBV11-2 to TRBJ2-2; unclear D gene. V was clipped by 3 bases and J by 7 bases, with 6 bases between them. CDR1 is SGHAT, CDR2 FQNNGV, per germline. The CDR3 runs to 12 residues. The CDR3 DNA reads as TGTGCCAGCAGCTTCTCGATCGGGGAGCTGTTTTTT. Translated, it gives CASSFSIGELFF.

The chain couples TRBV3-1 to TRBJ2-3; 10 bases agree with TRBD2. Germline CDR1 is LGHDT and CDR2 is YNNKEL (reference sequence). Trimming removed 4 bases from V and 4 bases from J; junction bases left unmatched: 11. The CDR3 is 17 amino acids. CDR3 nucleotides: TGTGCCAGCAGCCTCTTATTAGCGGGGGGACCGGCAGATACGCAGTATTTT. It specifies CASSLLLAGGPADTQYF.

V and J are TRBV5-1 and TRBJ2-1; TRBD1 agrees at 9 bases. Per the germline V gene, CDR1 is SGHRS and CDR2 is YFSETQ. Losses at the gene ends were 7 bases for V and 5 bases for J; bases not matched to a gene: 7. There are 14 residues in the CDR3. The CDR3 sequence: CASSRDRANNEQFF. In nucleotides, the CDR3 is TGCGCCAGCTCCCGGGACAGGGCGAACAATGAGCAGTTCTTC.

This clonotype was seen at least ten times. The chain uses TRBV5-1 and TRBJ1-6; a weak D match, TRBD1 (5 bases). The ends were cut back, 0 bases at V and 10 bases at J, with 14 bases in the middle. The CDR3 spans 15 residues. CDR1 is SGHRS and CDR2 is YFSETQ in the germline V gene. DNA of the CDR3: TGCGCCAGCAGCTTGGGACAGACAGAAGGGTCACCCCTCCACTTT. Amino acids: CASSLGQTEGSPLHF.

This clonotype was counted between two and nine times. The chain recombines TRBV6-2 or TRBV6-3 with TRBJ2-1, with 7 nucleotides matching TRBD1. Germline-derived CDR1 and CDR2 are MNHEY and SVGEGT. V shed 7 bases and J 10 bases; nucleotides not matched to a gene: 4. The CDR3 spans 11 residues. The CDR3 spells CASTRGLEQFF. The DNA of the CDR3 is TGTGCCAGCACGAGGGGGCTGGAGCAGTTCTTC.

This clonotype was found a few times. The chain couples TRBV11-3 to TRBJ1-5; TRBD1 matches at 7 bases. V lost 1 base to trimming and J lost 1 base; unmatched junction nucleotides: 19. The CDR3 runs 21 residues. Germline V gives CDR1 SGHNT, CDR2 YENEEA. The CDR3 protein is CASSLAPGQVNSPKSNQPQHF. CDR3 sequence (DNA): TGTGCCAGCAGCTTAGCACCAGGACAGGTCAACAGCCCAAAAAGCAATCAGCCCCAGCATTTT. The full variable domain, completed using reference TRBV11-3 and TRBJ1-5, is EAGVVQSPRYKIIEKKQPVAFWCNPISGHNTLYWYLQNLGQGPELLIRYENEEAVDDSQLPKDRFSAERLKGVDSTLKIQPAELGDSAVYLCASSLAPGQVNSPKSNQPQHFGDGTRLSIL.

This clonotype occurred a few times. The chain links TRBV14 to TRBJ1-2, with a tentative D call TRBD1 (5 bases). V was cut by 8 bases and J by 2 bases, with 18 bases left in between. Germline V gives CDR1 SGHDN, CDR2 FVKESK. There are 15 residues in the CDR3. CDR3 bases: TGTGCCAGCTCCCGGGGACTTCCCTCAAACTATGGCTACACCTTC. Protein: CASSRGLPSNYGYTF.